These 13 T cell receptor beta chains came from one sample sequenced in a study of OX40 agonist ivuxolimab in advanced cancers. TCRdb keeps only in-frame clones here, not all; method: immunoSEQ multiplex PCR. The data contain tens of thousands of clones, about nine tenths of them seen just once; the ten biggest clones take up 0.6% to 0.7%. The sequencing here drew on CD4+ or CD8+ T cells sorted from blood, taken in a trial of the OX40 agonist ivuxolimab. Receptor source: an adult with an advanced solid tumor such as melanoma, head and neck, liver or kidney cancer.

The genes are TRBV14 and TRBJ1-1; D gene unclear. Germline assignment: CDR1 SGHDN and CDR2 FVKESK. CDR3 length: 13 residues. Trimming removed 2 bases at V and 3 bases at J, with 7 bases between. The CDR3 spells CASSQQYHTEAFF. CDR3 DNA sequence: TGTGCCAGCAGCCAACAGTATCACACTGAAGCTTTCTTT.

J is TRBJ1-1 and V is TRBV5-4; D might be TRBD1 (5 bases). Deletions cut 1 base from V and 3 bases from J, with 10 bases between. The CDR3 is 14 amino acids. Germline CDR1 SGHNT, CDR2 YYREEE (reference sequence). The CDR3 nucleotides are TGTGCCAGCAGCTTGCAGGGTGGAGACACTGAAGCTTTCTTT. It codes for CASSLQGGDTEAFF.

This rearrangement joins TRBV5-3 to TRBJ2-1, with TRBD2 as a possible D gene (6 bases). TRBV5-3 is recorded as an ORF, its role being uncertain. The CDR3 is 17 residues long. V lost 3 bases and J lost 7, with 23 bases in between. CDR3: CARSWGALGWGRNEQFF. CDR3 nucleotides: TGTGCCAGAAGCTGGGGCGCACTAGGCTGGGGGAGGAATGAGCAGTTCTTC.

V usage is TRBV5-1 and J usage is TRBJ2-3, with 7 bases that match TRBD1. Germline V gene lookup returns CDR1 SGHRS and CDR2 YFSETQ. The V and J ends lost 0 bases and 4 bases, in that order; junction bases with no gene match: 2. There are 14 residues in the CDR3. The CDR3 DNA reads TGCGCCAGCAGCTTGGAAGGGGGCGCAGATACGCAGTATTTT. Its protein product is CASSLEGGADTQYF. Variable domain in full (rest from reference TRBV5-1 and TRBJ2-3): KAGVTQTPRYLIKTRGQQVTLSCSPISGHRSVSWYQQTPGQGLQFLFEYFSETQRNKGNFPGRFSGRQFSNSRSEMNVSTLELGDSALYLCASSLEGGADTQYFGPGTRLTVL.

The rearrangement uses TRBV7-6 and TRBJ2-4; 7 bases map to TRBD1. With V trimmed by 5 bases and J by 6 bases, 16 bases remained unmatched. This CDR3 has 17 residues. Per the germline V gene, CDR1 is SGHVS and CDR2 is FNYEAQ. In DNA form, the CDR3 reads TGTGCCAGCAGCCCCCTCACGACAGGGCCGGTGAGAAACATTCAGTACTTC. Its translation is CASSPLTTGPVRNIQYF.

The J gene is TRBJ2-3, the V gene TRBV11-2; TRBD2 matches at 12 bases. Germline loops: CDR1 SGHAT, CDR2 FQNNGV. The V gene end was trimmed by 2 bases and the J gene end by 5 bases; junction bases not matched to a gene: 5. The length of the CDR3 is 16 residues. CDR3 protein: CASSLLASGRVDTQYF. The CDR3 DNA reads as TGTGCCAGCAGCTTATTGGCTAGCGGGAGGGTAGATACGCAGTATTTT.

V and J are TRBV5-4 and TRBJ1-1, with a possible D match to TRBD1 (5 bases). Germline V gene lookup returns CDR1 SGHNT and CDR2 YYREEE (reference sequence). With 0 bases removed from V and 4 bases from J, the gap between germline ends came to 13 bases. The CDR3 is 15 amino acids. The CDR3 reads CASSLEEGLGTEAFF. In nucleotides, the CDR3 is TGTGCCAGCAGCTTGGAGGAGGGGCTCGGCACTGAAGCTTTCTTT.

The CDR3 bases are TGTGCCAGCAGAATGACAGAGCTCTCTTACGAGCAGTACTTC. Its translation is CASRMTELSYEQYF. The rearrangement links TRBV6-5 to TRBJ2-7; the D gene is possibly TRBD1 (5 bases). The germline CDR1 and CDR2 sequences are MNHEY and SVGAGI. This CDR3 region has 14 residues. The V and J ends lost 6 bases and 4 bases respectively, with 16 bases between them.

This chain links TRBV4-1 with TRBJ2-1; TRBD2 matches 10 bases. Losses at the gene ends were 3 bases for V and 8 bases for J; bases not matched to a gene: 7. Germline V gives CDR1 MGHRA, CDR2 YSYEKL. The CDR3 is 15 amino acids. In DNA form, the CDR3 reads TGCGCCAGCAGCCATCCAGCGGGAGGGCCCTATGAGCAGTTCTTC. This sequence encodes CASSHPAGGPYEQFF.

In DNA form, the CDR3 reads TGTGCCAGCAGAGCCACAGGGGCGAGTCAGCCCCAGCATTTT. Translating gives CASRATGASQPQHF. This chain joins TRBV6-1 and TRBJ1-5, with 7 bases that match TRBD1. Germline V lookup: CDR1 MNHNS, CDR2 SASEGT. J lost 6 bases, V lost 6 bases, and 8 bases had no gene match. The CDR3 is 14 residues long.

The V and J genes are TRBV21-1 and TRBJ2-2; TRBD2 reflects the table's D call only, with no check against the DNA. TRBV21-1 is given as a pseudogene. There are 18 residues in the CDR3. CDR3 nucleotides: TGTGCCAGCAGCAAAAAATTAACGGGACTCCCGGGCACCGGGGAGCTGTTTTTT. It encodes CASSKKLTGLPGTGELFF.

The chain uses TRBV2 and TRBJ2-3; D could derive from TRBD1 or TRBD2 (7 bases each). Germline-derived CDR1 and CDR2 are SNHLY and FYNNEI. With 7 bases removed from V and 6 bases from J, the gap between germline ends came to 11 bases. CDR3 length: 12 amino acids. The CDR3 protein is CASNRGGDTQYF. The DNA of the CDR3 is TGTGCCAGCAACAGGGGAGGGGATACGCAGTATTTT.

V usage is TRBV4-1 and J usage is TRBJ1-4, with TRBD1 as a possible D gene (5 bases). V lost 0 bases and J lost 10, with 21 bases in between. CDR3 length: 17 residues. Germline lookup yields CDR1 MGHRA and CDR2 YSYEKL. As DNA, the CDR3 is TGCGCCAGCAGCCAAGATGGCGGTGGGGCAGGGACGCGAAAACTGTTTTTT. This gives the protein CASSQDGGGAGTRKLFF.